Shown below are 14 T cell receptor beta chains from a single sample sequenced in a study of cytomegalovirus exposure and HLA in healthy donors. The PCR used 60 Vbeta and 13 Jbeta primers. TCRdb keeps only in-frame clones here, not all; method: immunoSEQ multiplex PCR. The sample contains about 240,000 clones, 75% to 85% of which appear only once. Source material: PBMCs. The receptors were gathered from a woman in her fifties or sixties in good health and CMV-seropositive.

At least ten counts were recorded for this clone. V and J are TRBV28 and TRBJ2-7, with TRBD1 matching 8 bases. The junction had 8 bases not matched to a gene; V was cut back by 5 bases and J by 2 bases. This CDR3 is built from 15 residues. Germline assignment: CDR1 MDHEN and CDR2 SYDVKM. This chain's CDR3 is CASSGAGTGTYEQYF. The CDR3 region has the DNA TGTGCCAGCAGTGGCGCCGGGACAGGAACCTACGAGCAGTACTTC.

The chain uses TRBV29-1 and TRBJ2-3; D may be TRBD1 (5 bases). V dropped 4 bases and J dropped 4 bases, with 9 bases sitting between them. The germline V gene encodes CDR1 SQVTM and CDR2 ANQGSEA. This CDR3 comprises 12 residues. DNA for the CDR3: TGCAGCGTTGCCAGGGATGCAGATACGCAGTATTTT. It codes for CSVARDADTQYF.

CDR3 residues: CASSLQVPGANVLTF. The CDR3, as DNA: TGTGCCAGCAGTTTGCAGGTCCCTGGGGCCAACGTCCTGACTTTC. V is TRBV28 and J is TRBJ2-6; no clear D. V lost 3 bases and J lost 2, with 8 bases in between. Germline values: CDR1 MDHEN, CDR2 SYDVKM. The CDR3 is 15 residues long. The full variable domain, in which reference TRBV28 and TRBJ2-6 provide the parts outside the CDR3, is DVKVTQSSRYLVKRTGEKVFLECVQDMDHENMFWYRQDPGLGLRLIYFSYDVKMKEKGDIPEGYSVSREKKERFSLILESASTNQTSMYLCASSLQVPGANVLTFGAGSRLTVL.

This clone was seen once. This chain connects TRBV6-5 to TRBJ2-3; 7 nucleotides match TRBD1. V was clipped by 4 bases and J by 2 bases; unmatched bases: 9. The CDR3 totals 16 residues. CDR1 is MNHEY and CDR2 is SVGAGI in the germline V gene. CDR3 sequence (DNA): TGTGCCAGCAGTTTACAGGGGATGGGGCTCACAGATACGCAGTATTTT. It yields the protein CASSLQGMGLTDTQYF.

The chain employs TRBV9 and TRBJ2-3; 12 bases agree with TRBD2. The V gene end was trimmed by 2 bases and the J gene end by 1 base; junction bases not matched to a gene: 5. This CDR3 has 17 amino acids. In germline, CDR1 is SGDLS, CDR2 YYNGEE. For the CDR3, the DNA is TGTGCCAGCAGCGTCGCGGGACTAGCGGGCGGCACAGATACGCAGTATTTT. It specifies CASSVAGLAGGTDTQYF.

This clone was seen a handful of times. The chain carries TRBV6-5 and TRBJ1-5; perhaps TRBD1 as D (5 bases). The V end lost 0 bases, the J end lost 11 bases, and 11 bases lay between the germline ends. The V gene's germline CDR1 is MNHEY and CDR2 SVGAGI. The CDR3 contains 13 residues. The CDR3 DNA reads TGTGCCAGCAGTTACTCGAGCAGGGTAGCCCAGCATTTT. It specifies CASSYSSRVAQHF.

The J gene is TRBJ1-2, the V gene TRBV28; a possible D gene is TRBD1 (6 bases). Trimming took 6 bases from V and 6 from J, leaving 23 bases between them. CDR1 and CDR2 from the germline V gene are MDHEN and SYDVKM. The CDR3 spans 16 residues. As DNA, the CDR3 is TGTGCCAGCAGCTTCACGCCACTACAGGGAACAGATGGCTACACCTTC. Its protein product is CASSFTPLQGTDGYTF.

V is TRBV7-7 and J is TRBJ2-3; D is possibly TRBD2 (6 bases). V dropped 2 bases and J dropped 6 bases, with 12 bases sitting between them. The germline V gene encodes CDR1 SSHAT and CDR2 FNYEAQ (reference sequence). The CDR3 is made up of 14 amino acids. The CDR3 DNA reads TGTGCCAGCAGCTTAACTGACGCGGGGGATACGCAGTATTTT. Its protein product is CASSLTDAGDTQYF. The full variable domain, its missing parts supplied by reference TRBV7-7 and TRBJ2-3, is GAGVSQSPRYKVTKRGQDVTLRCDPISSHATLYWYQQALGQGPEFLTYFNYEAQPDKSGLPSDRFSAERPEGSISTLTIQRTEQRDSAMYRCASSLTDAGDTQYFGPGTRLTVL.

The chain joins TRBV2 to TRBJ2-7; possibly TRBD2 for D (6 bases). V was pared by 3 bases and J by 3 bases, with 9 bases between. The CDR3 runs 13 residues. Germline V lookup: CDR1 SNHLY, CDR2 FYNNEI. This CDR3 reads CASSEGLSYEQYF. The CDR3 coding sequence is TGTGCCAGCAGTGAGGGACTCAGCTACGAGCAGTACTTC.

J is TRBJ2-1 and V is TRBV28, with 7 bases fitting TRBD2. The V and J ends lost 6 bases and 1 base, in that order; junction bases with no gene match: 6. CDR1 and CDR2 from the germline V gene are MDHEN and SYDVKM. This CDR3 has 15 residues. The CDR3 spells CASRAAGPSYNEQFF. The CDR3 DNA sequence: TGTGCCAGCAGGGCAGCGGGGCCTTCCTACAATGAGCAGTTCTTC.

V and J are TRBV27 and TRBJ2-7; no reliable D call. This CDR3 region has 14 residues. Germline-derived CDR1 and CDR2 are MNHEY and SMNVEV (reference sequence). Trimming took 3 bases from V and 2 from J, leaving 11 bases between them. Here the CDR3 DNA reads TGTGCCAGCAGTTTTGGCAGGCAGACCTACGAGCAGTACTTC. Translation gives CASSFGRQTYEQYF.

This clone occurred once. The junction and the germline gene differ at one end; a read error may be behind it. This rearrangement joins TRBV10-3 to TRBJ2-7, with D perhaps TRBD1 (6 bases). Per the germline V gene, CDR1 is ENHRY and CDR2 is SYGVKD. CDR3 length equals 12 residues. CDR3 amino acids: CAISPGQYVQYF. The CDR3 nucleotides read TGTGCCATCAGCCCTGGACAGTACGTGCAGTACTTC.

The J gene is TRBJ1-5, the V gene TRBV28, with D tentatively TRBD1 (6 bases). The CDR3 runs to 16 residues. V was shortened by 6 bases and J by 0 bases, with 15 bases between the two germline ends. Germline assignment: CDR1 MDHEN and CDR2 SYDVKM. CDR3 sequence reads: CASSYQTGYSNQPQHF. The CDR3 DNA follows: TGTGCCAGCAGCTATCAGACAGGTTATAGCAATCAGCCCCAGCATTTT.

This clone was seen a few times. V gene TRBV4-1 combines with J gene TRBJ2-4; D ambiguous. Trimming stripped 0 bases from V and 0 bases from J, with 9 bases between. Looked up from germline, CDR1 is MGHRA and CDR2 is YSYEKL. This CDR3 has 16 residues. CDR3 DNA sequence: TGCGCCAGCAGCCAAGATTCCCCCCTAGCCAAAAACATTCAGTACTTC. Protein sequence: CASSQDSPLAKNIQYF.